This T cell receptor beta chain was documented in a study of cytomegalovirus exposure and HLA in healthy donors. Sequencing was performed with immunoSEQ multiplex PCR; in TCRdb, only in-frame clones are kept and a portion is missing. The data show 300,000 or so clones, with roughly 87% seen just once and about 0.96% held by the top ten. V was trimmed by 2 bases and J by 6 bases, leaving 8 bases between them. The CDR3 is 12 amino acids. Per germline, CDR1 SGHDN and CDR2 FVKESK. The gene calls are TRBV14 and TRBJ2-7; D may be TRBD1 (5 bases). Sequencing input: PBMCs. This sequence was found in a man aged 30 to 39 in good health and CMV-seronegative. The CDR3 sequence: CASSQNRFEQYF. DNA for the CDR3: TGTGCCAGCAGCCAAAACAGGTTCGAGCAGTACTTC.